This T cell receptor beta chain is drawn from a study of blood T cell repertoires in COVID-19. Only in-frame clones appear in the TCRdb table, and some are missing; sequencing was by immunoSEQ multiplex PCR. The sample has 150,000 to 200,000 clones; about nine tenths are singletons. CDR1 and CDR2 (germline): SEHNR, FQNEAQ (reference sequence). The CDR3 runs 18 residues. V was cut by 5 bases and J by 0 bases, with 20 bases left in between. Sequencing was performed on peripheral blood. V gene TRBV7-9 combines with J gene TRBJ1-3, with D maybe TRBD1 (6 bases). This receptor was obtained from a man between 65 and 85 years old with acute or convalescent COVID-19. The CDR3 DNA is TGTGCCAGCAGCATACTAACGGGACACCCCAACTCTGGAAACACCATATATTTT. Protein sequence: CASSILTGHPNSGNTIYF.